A selection of T cell receptor beta chains follows, all from one sample in a study of radiotherapy plus CTLA-4 blockade in lung cancer. The data were produced by immunoSEQ multiplex PCR, yet TCRdb's version contains in-frame clones alone and is incomplete. Here the sample spans about 95,000 clones, 75% to 85% being singletons. The sequences come from peripheral blood, collected from a patient treated with radiotherapy plus ipilimumab. All receptors derive from a human donor with non-small cell lung cancer who had a partial response to radiotherapy plus ipilimumab. The CDR3 runs from the conserved cysteine through the conserved F or W. The D gene is left open where the match is weak. Size values are once, few and many counts, or a class for expanded clones, and some rows have none.

d_gene	abundance	v_gene	j_gene	CDR3aa	CDR3nt
TRBD2	.	TRBV19	TRBJ2-1	CASSIEVAGGRNEQFF	TGTGCCAGTAGTATAGAAGTAGCGGGAGGGCGGAATGAGCAGTTCTTC
.	medium-sized	TRBV28	TRBJ2-7	CASSRGREYEQYF	TGTGCCAGCAGTAGGGGGAGGGAGTACGAGCAGTACTTC
TRBD2	.	TRBV7-3	TRBJ2-1	CASSPGRDSYNEQFF	TGTGCCAGCAGCCCCGGGAGGGACTCCTACAATGAGCAGTTCTTC
TRBD2	.	TRBV4-1	TRBJ2-1	CASSQEASLAANNEQFF	TGCGCCAGCAGCCAAGAGGCGTCGCTAGCGGCTAACAATGAGCAGTTCTTC
.	.	TRBV19	TRBJ1-2	CASSFIGAYGYTF	TGTGCCAGTAGCTTCATCGGAGCCTATGGCTACACCTTC
TRBD2	.	TRBV7-8	TRBJ2-7	CASSPGGLLAGREQYF	TGTGCCAGCAGCCCTGGTGGGTTGCTAGCGGGACGGGAGCAGTACTTC
.	.	TRBV5-1	TRBJ2-7	CASSPMEGGRGEQYF	TGCGCCAGCAGCCCGATGGAGGGAGGACGTGGTGAGCAGTACTTC
.	.	TRBV29-1	TRBJ1-1	CSSREGGGTEAFF	TGCAGCTCTAGAGAGGGGGGAGGGACTGAAGCTTTCTTT
.	.	TRBV6-1	TRBJ1-5	CASSKEEASLRNQPQHF	TGTGCCAGCAGTAAAGAGGAAGCCTCTCTGAGGAATCAGCCCCAGCATTTT
TRBD1	.	TRBV5-6	TRBJ2-1	CASSSQGIWYNEQFF	TGTGCCAGCAGCTCACAGGGGATTTGGTACAATGAGCAGTTCTTC
.	few	TRBV30	TRBJ1-5	CAWTTGLGQPQHF	TGTGCCTGGACTACAGGGCTGGGTCAGCCCCAGCATTTT
TRBD1	.	TRBV2	TRBJ2-7	CASRLDRAGGEQYF	TGTGCCAGCCGACTGGACAGGGCTGGAGGCGAGCAGTACTTC
.	.	TRBV6-1	TRBJ2-1	CASSERSGQTMYNEQFF	TGTGCCAGCAGTGAAAGATCCGGACAAACTATGTACAATGAGCAGTTCTTC
TRBD1	.	TRBV5-6	TRBJ1-3	CASSLGGQGLYF	TGTGCCAGCAGCTTGGGAGGACAGGGGTTATATTTT
TRBD1	.	TRBV28	TRBJ1-1	CASSPTGGAFF	TGTGCCAGCAGTCCCACAGGGGGAGCTTTCTTT
.	.	TRBV30	TRBJ1-3	CAWSVGNTIYF	TGTGCCTGGAGCGTAGGAAACACCATATATTTT
.	.	TRBV7-9	TRBJ1-3	CAGGSSGNTIYF	TGTGCCGGGGGCAGCTCTGGAAACACCATATATTTT
.	.	TRBV5-1	TRBJ2-3	CASSQRGHGTDTQYF	TGCGCCAGCAGCCAAAGGGGACACGGCACAGATACGCAGTATTTT
TRBD1	.	TRBV11-1	TRBJ2-7	CASSSDRGEQYF	TGTGCCAGCAGCTCAGACAGGGGCGAGCAGTACTTC
.	.	TRBV15	TRBJ1-5	CATSPSPGWNQPQHF	TGTGCCACCAGTCCCTCACCAGGATGGAATCAGCCCCAGCATTTT
TRBD1	.	TRBV9	TRBJ2-1	CASSTQGKYDEQFF	TGTGCCAGCAGCACACAGGGGAAATACGATGAGCAGTTCTTC
.	.	TRBV7-9	TRBJ1-1	CASRPTENTEAFF	TGTGCCAGCAGGCCGACAGAGAACACTGAAGCTTTCTTT
.	.	TRBV13	TRBJ2-7	CASSPKGGHEQYF	TGTGCCAGCAGCCCTAAAGGGGGACACGAGCAGTACTTC
TRBD2	.	TRBV29-1	TRBJ2-3	CSVEGTSGMSTDTQYF	TGCAGCGTTGAAGGAACTAGCGGGATGAGCACAGATACGCAGTATTTT
.	.	TRBV6-6	TRBJ2-7	CASSPRGREQYF	TGTGCCAGCAGCCCCAGGGGTAGGGAGCAGTACTTC
TRBD1	few	TRBV6-5	TRBJ2-2	CASSPSQGRTGELFF	TGTGCCAGCAGCCCCTCACAGGGGCGGACCGGGGAGCTGTTTTTT
.	.	TRBV5-1	TRBJ2-1	CASSLRQDEQFF	TGCGCCAGCAGCTTGCGACAGGATGAGCAGTTCTTC
.	few	TRBV9	TRBJ1-1	CASSLGATHTEAFF	TGTGCCAGCAGCCTTGGGGCTACCCACACTGAAGCTTTCTTT
TRBD1	.	TRBV7-9	TRBJ2-2	CASSLVGDRGQTGELFF	TGTGCCAGCAGCTTAGTTGGGGACAGGGGACAAACCGGGGAGCTGTTTTTT
.	.	TRBV9	TRBJ2-7	CASSVAPSGDEQYF	TGTGCCAGCAGCGTAGCCCCCTCGGGGGACGAGCAGTACTTC
.	.	TRBV7-2	TRBJ2-7	CASSFDRIGEQYF	TGTGCCAGCAGCTTTGACAGAATTGGAGAGCAGTACTTC
TRBD2	.	TRBV7-3	TRBJ2-1	CASSFLAGDGEQFF	TGTGCCAGCAGCTTTCTAGCGGGAGACGGGGAGCAGTTCTTC
.	.	TRBV7-8	TRBJ1-5	CASSLSGGLNQPQHF	TGTGCCAGCAGCTTATCGGGAGGTCTCAATCAGCCCCAGCATTTT
TRBD2	.	TRBV6-1	TRBJ2-7	CASSGLAGGQSSYEQYF	TGTGCCAGCAGTGGACTAGCGGGAGGGCAGAGCTCCTACGAGCAGTACTTC
TRBD2	.	TRBV5-1	TRBJ2-1	CASSLIAGAYNEQFF	TGCGCCAGCAGCTTAATAGCGGGGGCCTACAATGAGCAGTTCTTC
.	.	TRBV28	TRBJ1-2	CASRPPGGRGGYTF	TGTGCCAGCCGTCCCCCGGGTGGCCGGGGGGGCTACACCTTC
.	.	TRBV5-5	TRBJ2-2	CASSTGTFITGELFF	TGTGCCAGCAGCACCGGGACATTTATCACCGGGGAGCTGTTTTTT
.	.	TRBV28	TRBJ1-1	CASSLAGLYAEAFF	TGTGCCAGCAGTTTAGCAGGGCTTTACGCTGAAGCTTTCTTT
TRBD2	.	TRBV4-2	TRBJ2-3	CASSPRGGRVGDTQYF	TGTGCCAGCAGCCCCCGGGGCGGGAGGGTGGGGGATACGCAGTATTTT
.	.	TRBV28	TRBJ1-5	CASSSLGDQPQHF	TGTGCCAGCAGTTCCCTAGGTGATCAGCCCCAGCATTTT
.	.	TRBV28	TRBJ1-5	CASSQVRAQHF	TGTGCCAGCAGTCAGGTGAGGGCCCAGCATTTT
TRBD1	.	TRBV30	TRBJ1-1	CAWSWDRDTEAFF	TGTGCCTGGAGTTGGGACAGGGACACTGAAGCTTTCTTT
.	.	TRBV7-3	TRBJ2-1	CASSSAGSGRMGGNEQFF	TGTGCCAGCAGCTCCGCGGGTAGCGGCCGAATGGGAGGCAATGAGCAGTTCTTC
TRBD1	.	TRBV5-1	TRBJ2-1	CASSQDRGFFNEQFF	TGCGCCAGCAGCCAGGACAGGGGGTTCTTCAATGAGCAGTTCTTC
TRBD2	.	TRBV5-1	TRBJ2-1	CASSRISGSGVNEQFF	TGCGCCAGCAGCCGAATTAGCGGGAGTGGGGTCAATGAGCAGTTCTTC
TRBD1	few	TRBV29-1	TRBJ2-7	CSVEGQGAYEQYF	TGCAGCGTTGAAGGACAGGGGGCCTACGAGCAGTACTTC
.	medium-sized	TRBV7-8	TRBJ1-1	CASSLGLGMNTEAFF	TGTGCCAGCAGCTTAGGCCTAGGCATGAACACTGAAGCTTTCTTT
.	.	TRBV7-9	TRBJ2-2	CASSRSLESAGELFF	TGTGCCAGCAGCCGATCACTAGAGAGTGCCGGGGAGCTGTTTTTT
TRBD2	.	TRBV9	TRBJ2-7	CASSPEIAGVSYEQYF	TGTGCCAGCAGCCCTGAAATAGCGGGAGTTTCCTACGAGCAGTACTTC
.	once	TRBV11-3	TRBJ1-1	CASSLGARAEAFF	TGTGCCAGCAGCTTAGGAGCTCGGGCTGAAGCTTTCTTT
.	.	TRBV28	TRBJ1-1	CASSRESVFGAFF	TGTGCCAGCAGTCGGGAGTCCGTCTTCGGGGCTTTCTTT
.	.	TRBV7-2	TRBJ2-5	CASSLDWSETQYF	TGTGCCAGCAGCCTAGACTGGTCGGAGACCCAGTACTTC
TRBD1	.	TRBV6-5	TRBJ2-1	CASSLTGGSYNEQFF	TGTGCCAGCAGCCTCACAGGGGGCTCCTACAATGAGCAGTTCTTC